The 27 T cell receptor beta chains in this list originate from one sample, sequenced in a study of response to subunit inactivated influenza vaccine. TCRdb called the RT-PCR reads again in MiXCR, with one record for every CDR3 protein. The table has roughly 670,000 distinct CDR3 sequences, about 15% seen once. Material: PBMCs from blood, obtained 14 to 15 days before vaccination. These TCRs come from a man aged 50 to 60 who received an inactivated influenza vaccine.

Many counts were recorded for this clonotype. The CDR3 DNA is TGCGCCAGCAGCTTGGCTGGGACAGGGGCAGATACGCAGTATTTT. Translation gives CASSLAGTGADTQYF. The genes are TRBV5-1 and TRBJ2-3; 10 nucleotides align to TRBD1. This CDR3 is built from 15 residues. In germline, CDR1 is SGHRS, CDR2 YFSETQ. V lost 0 bases to trimming and J lost 4 bases; unmatched junction nucleotides: 2.

The chain has TRBV2 and TRBJ2-3; the D gene is possibly TRBD1 (6 bases). The CDR3 runs 13 residues. Trimming cost V 6 bases and J 2 bases, with 9 bases left between them. CDR1 SNHLY and CDR2 FYNNEI come from the germline V gene. The CDR3 reads CASRWTDTDTQYF. The CDR3 nucleotides read TGTGCCAGCAGGTGGACAGACACAGATACGCAGTATTTT. The whole variable domain, remainder taken from reference TRBV2 and TRBJ2-3, is EPEVTQTPSHQVTQMGQEVILRCVPISNHLYFYWYRQILGQKVEFLVSFYNNEISEKSEIFDDQFSVERPDGSNFTLKIRSTKLEDSAMYFCASRWTDTDTQYFGPGTRLTVL.

V usage is TRBV7-6 and J usage is TRBJ1-5; D is uncertain. V was cut by 5 bases and J by 4 bases, with 18 bases left in between. CDR1 and CDR2 (germline): SGHVS, FNYEAQ. The CDR3 loop spans 16 amino acids. In nucleotides, the CDR3 is TGTGCCAGCAGCCCACTTACCGGGCCCACAAATCAGCCCCAGCATTTT. It encodes CASSPLTGPTNQPQHF.

The V gene is TRBV6-1, the J gene TRBJ2-7; possible D gene TRBD1, 6 bases. Trimming stripped 6 bases from V and 1 base from J, with 19 bases between. Germline V gene data show CDR1 as MNHNS and CDR2 as SASEGT. The CDR3 runs to 16 residues. CDR3 in amino acids: CASSSDRGRGSYEQYF. The CDR3 DNA sequence: TGTGCCAGCAGCTCAGATAGGGGGAGAGGGTCCTACGAGCAGTACTTC.

There are many counts of this clonotype. The V and J genes are TRBV12-3 or TRBV12-4 and TRBJ1-4; perhaps TRBD1 as D (6 bases). There are 15 residues in the CDR3. V gave up 8 bases and J gave up 1 base, with 14 bases separating them. CDR3 nucleotides: TGTGCCAGCGGGGGCGGGGTGATAACTAATGAAAAACTGTTTTTT. Its translation: CASGGGVITNEKLFF.

The chain employs TRBV24-1 and TRBJ2-5, with D tentatively TRBD1 (5 bases). Germline-derived CDR1 and CDR2 are KGHDR and SFDVKD. The CDR3 contains 16 residues. Trimming left V 1 base short and J 5 bases short, with 16 bases between. The DNA of the CDR3 is TGTGCCACCAGTGATTTTAGGGGTCCAGACCGGGAGACCCAGTACTTC. Translating gives CATSDFRGPDRETQYF.

This clonotype was counted many times. The V call is TRBV12-3 or TRBV12-4, the J call TRBJ2-1; D is unresolved. This CDR3 spans 12 amino acids. V was cut by 5 bases and J by 6 bases, with 8 bases left in between. In DNA, the CDR3 is TGTGCCAGCAGTGAGGCTATCAATGAGCAGTTCTTC. Translation gives CASSEAINEQFF.

This chain joins TRBV7-2 and TRBJ2-1; possible D gene TRBD2, 6 bases. Trimming shortened V by 5 bases and J by 7 bases, and 21 bases separated the two germline ends. Germline-derived CDR1 and CDR2 are SGHTA and FQGNSA. The CDR3 runs 16 residues. CDR3 protein: CASSPLGGTGMNEQFF. CDR3 nucleotide sequence: TGTGCCAGCAGCCCCCTCGGGGGAACCGGGATGAATGAGCAGTTCTTC. Full variable domain (outside the CDR3, taken from reference TRBV7-2 and TRBJ2-1): GAGVSQSPSNKVTEKGKDVELRCDPISGHTALYWYRQSLGQGLEFLIYFQGNSAPDKSGLPSDRFSAERTGGSVSTLTIQRTQQEDSAVYLCASSPLGGTGMNEQFFGPGTRLTVL.

The chain is built from TRBV4-1 and TRBJ2-2, with D perhaps matching TRBD1 (6 bases). Looked up from germline, CDR1 is MGHRA and CDR2 is YSYEKL. V was pared by 0 bases and J by 6 bases, with 17 bases between. There are 17 residues in the CDR3. The CDR3 nucleotides read TGCGCCAGCAGCCAAGACCGGACAGTTTTCGACGCCGGGGAGCTGTTTTTT. This translates into CASSQDRTVFDAGELFF.

The J gene is TRBJ2-1, the V gene TRBV28; 11 bases line up with TRBD2. The trim removed 3 bases at V and 0 bases at J, leaving 10 bases unmatched. The germline V gene encodes CDR1 MDHEN and CDR2 SYDVKM. The CDR3 is made up of 19 amino acids. CDR3 in amino acids: CASSFSRLAGTSSYNEQFF. The CDR3 DNA reads as TGTGCCAGCAGTTTCTCGAGACTAGCGGGGACGAGCTCCTACAATGAGCAGTTCTTC. The whole variable domain, filled in from reference TRBV28 and TRBJ2-1, reads DVKVTQSSRYLVKRTGEKVFLECVQDMDHENMFWYRQDPGLGLRLIYFSYDVKMKEKGDIPEGYSVSREKKERFSLILESASTNQTSMYLCASSFSRLAGTSSYNEQFFGPGTRLTVL.

This clonotype was counted a few times. The chain carries TRBV5-6 and TRBJ1-1; D might be TRBD1 (6 bases). The CDR3 runs to 13 residues. The germline V and J ends were trimmed by 5 bases and 1 base, with 9 bases remaining between them. Germline CDR1 and CDR2: SGHDT and YYEEEE. The CDR3 reads CASSWTANTEAFF. The CDR3 DNA reads TGTGCCAGCAGTTGGACAGCGAACACTGAAGCTTTCTTT.

This clonotype has only a few counts. The chain couples TRBV12-3 or TRBV12-4 to TRBJ1-2, with 9 bases identical to TRBD1. Losses at the gene ends were 5 bases for V and 2 bases for J; bases not matched to a gene: 9. The CDR3 is 16 residues long. The CDR3 nucleotides are TGTGCCAGCAGTCCCCCCGGGGGACAGGGAAACTATGGCTACACCTTC. Its protein is CASSPPGGQGNYGYTF.

As to this clonotype: Possible read error: a much larger clone is one base away. The V gene is TRBV10-3, the J gene TRBJ2-3, with D possibly matching TRBD1 (5 bases). The CDR3 consists of 15 residues. The germline gives CDR1 ENHRY, CDR2 SYGVKD. As DNA, the CDR3 is TGTGCCAACAGTGTTAAAGGGGCCCACACAGATACGCAGTATTTT. Its translation: CANSVKGAHTDTQYF.

This clonotype was observed a few times. The genes are TRBV29-1 and TRBJ2-1; D perhaps matches TRBD2 (6 bases). The CDR3 sequence is 14 residues long. Germline V gene sequence: CDR1 SQVTM, CDR2 ANQGSEA. Trimming cost V 6 bases and J 0 bases, with 12 bases left between them. For the CDR3, the DNA is TGCAGCGTGGGGGGACGGATCTCCTACAATGAGCAGTTCTTC. It specifies CSVGGRISYNEQFF.

This clonotype was observed a few times. The gene calls are TRBV19 and TRBJ2-1; 9 bases are a match to TRBD1. CDR1 is LNHDA and CDR2 is SQIVND in the germline V gene (reference sequence). The ends lost 4 bases at V and 4 bases at J; junction bases unmatched: 8. This CDR3 spans 16 amino acids. CDR3 residues: CASSKGTGLLYNEQFF. The CDR3 DNA follows: TGTGCCAGTAGTAAAGGGACAGGGTTGTTGTACAATGAGCAGTTCTTC. Full variable domain (outside the CDR3, taken from reference TRBV19 and TRBJ2-1): DGGITQSPKYLFRKEGQNVTLSCEQNLNHDAMYWYRQDPGQGLRLIYYSQIVNDFQKGDIAEGYSVSREKKESFPLTVTSAQKNPTAFYLCASSKGTGLLYNEQFFGPGTRLTVL.

The gene calls are TRBV6-5 and TRBJ2-7, with 10 nucleotides matching TRBD1. The germline CDR1 and CDR2 sequences are MNHEY and SVGAGI. The CDR3 loop spans 15 amino acids. V trimming: 2 bases; J trimming: 6 bases; junction bases outside the gene matches: 7. The CDR3: CASSYPGQGVREQYF. CDR3 coding DNA: TGTGCCAGCAGTTACCCCGGACAGGGGGTTCGCGAGCAGTACTTC.

This clonotype showed up just a few times. The chain combines TRBV5-1 with TRBJ1-4, with D perhaps matching TRBD1 (6 bases). The CDR3 has 13 amino acids. With 7 bases removed from V and 7 bases from J, the gap between germline ends came to 14 bases. Germline V gives CDR1 SGHRS, CDR2 YFSETQ. DNA of the CDR3: TGCGCCAGCGGCACAGGGTGGGGTGAAAAACTGTTTTTT. Translating gives CASGTGWGEKLFF.

For the CDR3, the DNA is TGTGCCAGCAGCCAGACAGGCCCGGAAGGCTATGGCTACACCTTC. It is translated as CASSQTGPEGYGYTF. The rearrangement joins TRBV4-2 to TRBJ1-2; possible D gene TRBD1, 6 bases. Germline assignment: CDR1 LGHNA and CDR2 YNFKEQ. Trimming took 3 bases from V and 4 from J, leaving 15 bases between them. The CDR3 length is 15 residues.

The chain has TRBV5-1 and TRBJ1-1, with 8 positions matching TRBD1. This CDR3 has 14 residues. Germline V gives CDR1 SGHRS, CDR2 YFSETQ. Germline trimming cut 7 bases from V and 2 bases from J; bases unmatched to any gene: 7. The CDR3 sequence: CASQGGQANTEAFF. CDR3 nucleotide sequence: TGCGCCAGCCAAGGGGGACAGGCAAACACTGAAGCTTTCTTT.

This clonotype was seen only a few times. The chain recombines TRBV2 with TRBJ2-3, with a possible D match to TRBD2 (7 bases). CDR1 and CDR2 (germline): SNHLY, FYNNEI. Trimming stripped 6 bases from V and 0 bases from J, with 10 bases between. This CDR3 region has 14 residues. The CDR3 region is CASSRGASTDTQYF. CDR3 DNA sequence: TGTGCCAGCAGCCGGGGGGCGAGCACAGATACGCAGTATTTT.

The chain employs TRBV28 and TRBJ2-4, with 8 bases lining up with TRBD1. The V gene end was trimmed by 6 bases and the J gene end by 10 bases; junction bases not matched to a gene: 2. There are 11 residues in the CDR3. Germline V gives CDR1 MDHEN, CDR2 SYDVKM. The CDR3 spells CASRRQGIQYF. Written as DNA, the CDR3 is TGTGCCAGCAGACGACAGGGGATTCAGTACTTC.

The chain joins TRBV20-1 to TRBJ2-3; no clear D. Germline-derived CDR1 and CDR2 are DFQATT and SNEGSKA (reference sequence). This CDR3 is built from 12 residues. Trimming stripped 2 bases from V and 5 bases from J, with 8 bases between. In DNA form, the CDR3 reads TGCAGTGCTAGAAGCAAGCAAGATACGCAGTATTTT. Translated, it gives CSARSKQDTQYF.

V is TRBV12-3 or TRBV12-4 and J is TRBJ2-2, with TRBD2 identical over 10 bases. Trimming cost V 5 bases and J 2 bases; bases outside gene matches: 5. This CDR3 contains 16 residues. The CDR3 DNA sequence: TGTGCCAGCAGTCTCAGCGGGAGGGCAAACACCGGGGAGCTGTTTTTT. Its translation is CASSLSGRANTGELFF.

Ten or more counts support this clonotype. At one end the junction does not follow the germline gene, possibly because of a read error. This chain uses TRBV5-1 with TRBJ1-5; 7 bases align to TRBD1. The CDR3 is 15 residues long. In germline, CDR1 is SGHRS, CDR2 YFSETQ. CDR3 protein: CASSPTGYSNQPQHF. CDR3 nucleotides: TGTGCCAGCAGCCCGACAGGGTATAGCAATCAGCCCCAGCATTTT.

The rearrangement links TRBV12-3 or TRBV12-4 to TRBJ1-2, with unresolved D. Trimming took off 5 bases at V and 6 bases at J, with 10 bases between the two ends. This CDR3 region has 12 residues. The DNA for the CDR3 is TGTGCCAGCAGTGGAGAGGTGGATGGCTACACCTTC. The encoded protein is CASSGEVDGYTF.

The chain combines TRBV5-6 with TRBJ2-5; D call uncertain. Germline V gene sequence: CDR1 SGHDT, CDR2 YYEEEE. CDR3 length equals 13 residues. The V end lost 5 bases, the J end lost 7 bases, and 15 bases lay between the germline ends. The CDR3 DNA reads as TGTGCCAGCAGTCCGCCGGCTCTGGGGACCCAGTACTTC. Translated, it gives CASSPPALGTQYF.

This clonotype was seen only a few times. The chain employs TRBV14 and TRBJ2-3; possibly TRBD2 for D (6 bases). The V end lost 5 bases, the J end lost 6 bases, and 15 bases lay between the germline ends. CDR3 length equals 14 residues. Per germline, CDR1 SGHDN and CDR2 FVKESK. In nucleotides, the CDR3 is TGTGCCAGCAGCGAGGGACTTTTCTCGGATACGCAGTATTTT. Translation gives CASSEGLFSDTQYF. The variable domain in full, with the rest retrieved from reference TRBV14 and TRBJ2-3, is EAGVTQFPSHSVIEKGQTVTLRCDPISGHDNLYWYRRVMGKEIKFLLHFVKESKQDESGMPNNRFLAERTGGTYSTLKVQPAELEDSGVYFCASSEGLFSDTQYFGPGTRLTVL.